Listed below are T cell receptor beta chains from one sample, sequenced in a study of human T cells and chemical hapten exposure. Each CDR3 protein is one row after TCRdb ran MiXCR on the RACE reads. Here the sample spans a few hundred thousand distinct CDR3 sequences, around 5.5% being singletons. Sample: whole blood, taken in connection with sensitization to the hapten diphenylcyclopropenone (DPC). The receptors stem from a woman aged 18-29 years with alopecia areata. Some clones in this sample may be carry-over from other donors' samples. The CDR3 runs from the conserved cysteine through the conserved F or W. The order of the fields is J gene, V gene, clone size, D gene, CDR3 DNA, CDR3 protein. The D gene is left open where the match is weak. Size values are once, few and many counts, or a class for expanded clones, and some rows have none.

TRBJ2-1 | TRBV18 | few | NA | TGTGCCAGCTCACCGACAGAGGGGGGTTTGGATGAGCAGTTCTTC | CASSPTEGGLDEQFF
TRBJ1-2 | TRBV10-3 | many | NA | TGTGCCATCAGTGAGTTGGGCAGCGACTATGGCTACACCTTC | CAISELGSDYGYTF
TRBJ2-5 | TRBV7-9 | few | TRBD2 | TGTGCCAGCAGCTTTCGGTTCCCGGGGGGGCAAGAGACCCAGTACTTC | CASSFRFPGGQETQYF
TRBJ2-3 | TRBV10-3 | NA | NA | TGTGCCGCAGGCCTCCAAGGAGATACGCAGTATTTT | CAAGLQGDTQYF
TRBJ2-7 | TRBV20-1 | NA | NA | TGCAGTGCTAGAAAGGACAGTAGCTCCTACGAGCAGTACTTC | CSARKDSSSYEQYF
TRBJ1-5 | TRBV28 | NA | NA | TGTGCCAGCAGTTTGGAAGTGTTGCAGCCCCAGCATTTT | CASSLEVLQPQHF
TRBJ2-3 | TRBV29-1 | NA | NA | TGCAGCGTTGAGCTAAACCGGGACCGCTCATCCGATACGCAGTATTTT | CSVELNRDRSSDTQYF
TRBJ2-3 | TRBV28 | many | NA | NA | CASSLSGFGAGDTQYF
TRBJ1-1 | TRBV15 | many | NA | TGTGCCACCTCGGAGGGAAGGACTGAAGCTTTCTTT | CATSEGRTEAFF
TRBJ2-7 | TRBV6-2/TRBV6-3 | few | NA | TGTGCCAGCAGCCGGACGCAGCCCATTACCAAGCAGTACTTC | CASSRTQPITKQYF
TRBJ1-5 | TRBV28 | few | TRBD1 | TGTGCCAGCAGTCAGGGACAGGGAGGAGTCTTTTATAGCAATCAGCCCCAGCATTTT | CASSQGQGGVFYSNQPQHF
TRBJ1-1 | TRBV7-9 | NA | NA | TGTGCCAGCAGCCACGTGCCAGAGACAGGGAACACTGAAGCTTTCTTT | CASSHVPETGNTEAFF
TRBJ2-7 | TRBV20-1 | many | NA | TGCAGTGCTGTACCAGTGGGAGATTACGAGCAGTACTTC | CSAVPVGDYEQYF
TRBJ2-3 | TRBV6-2/TRBV6-3 | many | NA | TGTGCCAGCAGTTACTCAACTATTAGCACAGATACGCAGTATTTT | CASSYSTISTDTQYF
TRBJ2-5 | TRBV6-6 | NA | NA | TGTGCCAGCAGTTACTCGGGCAGGAGGCAGACCCAGTACTTC | CASSYSGRRQTQYF
TRBJ1-1 | TRBV6-2/TRBV6-3 | many | NA | TGTGCCAGCAGTTACTCTCCTGATTATAACACTGAAGCTTTCTTT | CASSYSPDYNTEAFF
TRBJ1-2 | TRBV7-2 | NA | NA | TGTGCCAGCAGAGCCGTGGACTATGGCTACACCTTC | CASRAVDYGYTF